This TCR beta chain was profiled in a study of cytomegalovirus exposure and HLA in healthy donors. With regard to this clone: As yet, its antigen is unknown.

Overall study findings and caveats: A later analysis reportedly identified an Asian-associated ancestry cluster as carrying fewer N-insertions than the 666-donor mean.

Primers: 60 Vbeta forward and 13 Jbeta reverse. Clones were sequenced by immunoSEQ multiplex PCR, and TCRdb holds only the in-frame ones, with some missing. This repertoire includes some 41,000 clones. The CDR3 has 15 residues. Germline V CDR1 and CDR2: MNHEY, SMNVEV (reference sequence). Trimming took 6 bases from V and 2 from J; bases not matched to a gene: 10. The chain joins TRBV27 to TRBJ2-7, with 7 bases that match TRBD1. The sample taken for sequencing was PBMCs. The receptor was isolated from a man under 40 in good health and CMV-seronegative. CDR3 sequence (DNA): TGTGCCAGCAGAACCACGGGACAGCGAACCTACGAGCAGTACTTC. Translation: CASRTTGQRTYEQYF.